This TCR beta chain was profiled in a study of beta chain features in type 1 diabetes. The study's findings and limits: The influence of HLA type on TCRB rearrangement stayed undetermined.

This clone was observed a handful of times. Its specificity is unknown. TCRB transcripts that were expressed got sequenced, as all of the isolated RNA had been reverse transcribed. The table came from immunoSEQ multiplex PCR; TCRdb's copy has only in-frame clones and leaves some out. The table includes 300,000 to 400,000 clones, 10% to 15% detected once. The CDR3 extends over 15 amino acids. Looked up from germline, CDR1 is KGHSH and CDR2 is LQKENI. The junction had 4 bases not matched to a gene; V was cut back by 0 bases and J by 5 bases. V usage is TRBV18 and J usage is TRBJ2-7; 10 nucleotides line up with TRBD2. This TCR was recovered from a man aged 18 to 35 in good health. Source material: naive CD4+ T cells from blood. CDR3 sequence reads: CASSPPGLASNEQYF. For the CDR3, the DNA is TGTGCCAGCTCACCACCGGGACTAGCGTCTAACGAGCAGTACTTC.